The present TCR beta chain was sequenced within a study of PD-L1 blockade in urothelial cancer. Sample time point: pretreatment peripheral blood. Losses at the gene ends were 4 bases for V and 7 bases for J; bases not matched to a gene: 6. This CDR3 comprises 14 residues. Assay: immunoSEQ multiplex PCR; the TCRdb copy retains only in-frame clones and omits some. The sample has more than 85,000 clones, over 75% seen once; the top ten hold 1.5% to 2.5%. The source was PBMCs, collected around atezolizumab (anti-PD-L1) treatment. The V gene is TRBV23-1, the J gene TRBJ2-2, with 7 bases aligning to TRBD2. TRBV23-1 is flagged as an ORF with uncertain function. The sequence was obtained from a man aged 55 to 69 with urothelial cancer. For the CDR3, the DNA is TGCGCCAGCAGTCTCTCGAGGGAGGGCGGGGAGCTGTTTTTT. Its protein product is CASSLSREGGELFF.